This TCR beta chain appears in the sequencing data of a study of shared clonotypes between healthy human individuals (dated by TCRdb to the early 2020s). About the investigation overall: Two women and a few men aged 18 to 49 years were included in the cohort. For each donor, CD4 naive and CD4 memory were each run on three plates, CD8 naive on two plates, and CD8 memory on one plate. The study deeply sequenced blood TCR repertoires of five healthy adults to estimate repertoire size and the extent of clonotype sharing between individuals. To increase sequencing depth and limit assay-specific biases, different laboratories used diverse techniques to prepare libraries and sequence TCR repertoires. Between about 0.85 and 9.5 billion PBMCs per donor were obtained by leukapheresis. Overall study results and their limits: Rarefaction of sorted-subset datasets indicated incomplete sequencing despite the large sequencing depth. Larger estimated clonotype richness was generally found for naive subsets than for memory subsets. Sharing across a handful of donors was observed for approximately 5% of naive CD4, under 4% of naive CD8, about 2.3% of memory CD4, and roughly 0.43% of memory CD8 clonotypes. Sampling was restricted to blood, and TCR repertoires in tissue are likely to differ from TCR repertoires in blood. The genetic and exposure-history diversity represented was limited by the small number of donors. Clonotypes shared by all four sorted-subset donors showed higher generation probabilities than non-shared clonotypes. Based on pairwise subsampling, the degree of clonotype sharing among donors was expected to be affected by sequencing depth.

Notes on this clone: What this receptor recognizes is not known. A read error is likely here: a far larger clone is one base away. Other DNA sequences of this sample code for an identical CDR3.

Healthy HIV-negative adults with no recently reported acute infections or vaccinations were included as donors. Every donor was a Caucasian adult residing in Nashville, Tennessee, USA. CD4+ T cells were enriched by magnetic negative selection; naive cells were then positively selected on CD45RA, and the negative fraction formed the memory subset. Blood was obtained by leukapheresis, after which PBMCs were separated by Ficoll-Histopaque density gradient centrifugation and cryopreserved in liquid nitrogen vapor phase. Analytical flow cytometry was used to check the purity and quantity of each magnetically sorted T cell population. Genomic DNA was isolated from every sorted fraction and measured by UV absorbance on a Nanodrop 2000c. Using the deep immunoSEQ assay, multiplex PCR amplified TCR CDR3 regions from genomic DNA. Extracted genomic DNA from each cell subset was distributed evenly across all wells of several immunoSEQ 96-well plates, and each plate was treated as a replicate. For sorted subsets, around 0.2 ug genomic DNA, equal to approximately 30,000 T cell genomes, was loaded into each replicate PCR. Purified libraries were measured with a Qubit 3.0 fluorometer, size-checked on a Bioanalyzer 2100, and measured again with the KAPA Library Quantification kit. Every immunoSEQ 96-well plate was sequenced on a dedicated single-read 150-cycle Illumina NextSeq 550 flow cell. The authors' pipeline ran thus. The immunoSEQ output contained only junctional sequences without quality scores, so filtering could not match that applied to full-length reads. Sequences were annotated with PyIR, a Python wrapper for IgBLAST v1.9, and V/J genes and CDR3 were assigned using IMGT germline references. Any read was removed if the V/J assignment was weak (E-value above 1e-6), the CDR3 was missing, or the read contained stop codons, out-of-frame junctions, or ambiguous translated residues. V3J clonotypes were defined by identical inferred V gene, J gene, and CDR3 amino acid sequence. Percentage overlap between repertoires was computed as shared unique clonotypes divided by the size of the smaller repertoire. Three approaches were used to assess repertoire richness: RTK rarefaction, the Chao1 estimator, and Recon v2.1 estimates of unobserved clonotypes. Generation probabilities for all TCRbeta clonotypes obtained by the gDNA method from a handful of donors were computed using OLGA. TCRdb re-hosts the immuneACCESS table, in-frame sequences only. Its copies lack some clones; in the studies checked, an unresolved V gene accounts for under half of them, and the cause for the rest is not known. The V and J calls and clone size come from that table; D and trimming were worked out from the DNA. Across this sample there are some 900,000 clones, with 76% seen only once. Nearly 1.5% of the sample is taken by the ten largest.

Taken from the germline V gene (reference sequence), the CDR1 and CDR2 loops are SEHNR and FQNEAQ. The CDR3 measures 12 amino acids from cysteine to phenylalanine. The retained sequence is limited to the CDR3, 36 bases, with the frame set at the first base. V is shortened by 2 bases, J by 4 bases, and the region joining them spans 3 bases. This TCR was recovered from a man younger than 30 in good health. The chain links TRBV7-9 with TRBJ1-3; the D gene lacks a confident call. Sequencing input: memory CD4+ T cells sorted from blood. The sample's cell subset or site label is to be understood as: CD45RA-negative fraction. The DNA is TGTGCCAGCAGCTTATCCGGAAACACCATATATTTT. It is translated as CASSLSGNTIYF.